The text below deals with one T cell receptor (beta chain). The antigen is unknown. This record comes from a study of cytomegalovirus exposure and HLA in healthy donors. Study conclusions and caveats: TCR beta chains numbering some 160 were designated cytomegalovirus-associated.

Germline-derived CDR1 and CDR2 are SEHNR and FQNEAQ (reference sequence). The CDR3 extends over 17 amino acids. The J segment lost 2 bases and the V segment lost 3 bases, leaving 2 bases of the junction unmatched. The protocol was immunoSEQ multiplex PCR, while the TCRdb copy is restricted to in-frame clones and leaves out a portion. The top ten clones hold 0.9% to 1% of a sample with around 300,000 clones, 88% of them seen once. The chain joins TRBV7-9 to TRBJ2-3, with 16 bases matching TRBD2. What was sequenced was PBMCs. The TCR sequence derives from a man aged 25 to 45 in good health and CMV-seronegative. The DNA of the CDR3 is TGTGCCAGCAGCTTGGGACTAGCGGGGGGGACCACAGATACGCAGTATTTT. Its protein product is CASSLGLAGGTTDTQYF. Supplemented by reference TRBV7-9 and TRBJ2-3, the full variable domain reads DTGVSQNPRHKITKRGQNVTFRCDPISEHNRLYWYRQTLGQGPEFLTYFQNEAQLEKSRLLSDRFSAERPKGSFSTLEIQRTEQGDSAMYLCASSLGLAGGTTDTQYFGPGTRLTVL.